This is a list of T cell receptor beta chains from one sample in a study of immune heterogeneity within non-small cell lung tumors. TCRdb fed the multiplex PCR reads into MiXCR, producing one record per CDR3 protein. Among fewer than 3,500 distinct CDR3 sequences listed, more than 35% were seen once. Material: lung tumor tissue. These receptors came from a woman aged 45-60 years with non-small cell lung cancer. The CDR3 runs from the conserved cysteine through the conserved F or W. Fields, in order: CDR3 protein, CDR3 DNA, D gene, clone size, J gene, V gene. D genes are given only for firm matches. Clone sizes are given selectively: once, few, many, or a class where the clone is expanded.

CATSDGGGNGYTF TGTGCCACCAGTGATGGAGGGGGAAATGGCTACACCTTC . . TRBJ1-2 TRBV24-1
CASSMLNTEAFF TGTGCCAGCAGTATGCTGAACACTGAAGCTTTCTTT . medium-sized TRBJ1-1 TRBV6-1
CATSDPSGRLSTDTQYF TGTGCCACCAGTGATCCAAGCGGGCGTCTCAGCACAGATACGCAGTATTTT . . TRBJ2-3 TRBV24-1
CASSSRAGNTIYF TGTGCCAGCAGTTCCAGGGCTGGAAACACCATATATTTT . . TRBJ1-3 TRBV28
CASSPLPLGSYNSPLHF TGCGCCAGCAGCCCACTCCCCTTGGGCTCCTATAATTCACCCCTCCACTTT . large TRBJ1-6 TRBV4-1
CASRFGWGQPQHF TGTGCCAGCAGATTTGGATGGGGACAGCCCCAGCATTTT . medium-sized TRBJ1-5 TRBV12-3/TRBV12-4
CASSYHNTNTGELFF TGTGCCAGCAGTTACCACAATACGAACACCGGGGAGCTGTTTTTT . medium-sized TRBJ2-2 TRBV6-5
CASSFRDKSVAFF TGTGCCAGCAGCTTCCGGGACAAATCTGTGGCTTTCTTT . . TRBJ1-1 TRBV11-3
CASSPDFLISEKYF TGTGCCAGCAGTCCGGACTTCCTAATCTCCGAGAAGTACTTC . . TRBJ2-7 TRBV28
CASSGGGPNYGYTF TGTGCCAGCAGCGGTGGGGGGCCAAACTATGGCTACACCTTC . . TRBJ1-2 TRBV9
CASSQRTGTATNTGELFF TGTGCCAGCAGCCAAAGGACAGGGACAGCAACGAACACCGGGGAGCTGTTTTTT TRBD1 medium-sized TRBJ2-2 TRBV3-1
CASSYEAPGYSDTQYF TGTGCCAGCAGTTACGAGGCCCCCGGATACTCAGATACGCAGTATTTT . medium-sized TRBJ2-3 TRBV6-2/TRBV6-3
CASSYRWGSGANVLTF TGTGCCAGCAGTTACCGGTGGGGTTCGGGGGCCAACGTCCTGACTTTC . . TRBJ2-6 TRBV27
CASSLAGGPYEQYF TGCGCCAGCAGCTTGGCAGGGGGACCCTACGAGCAGTACTTC TRBD1 medium-sized TRBJ2-7 TRBV5-1
CASSTVGYGDYGYTF TGCGCCAGCAGCACGGTGGGTTATGGCGACTATGGCTACACCTTC . large TRBJ1-2 TRBV5-1
CSASRDRGFEAFF TGCAGTGCTAGTCGCGACAGGGGTTTCGAAGCTTTCTTT TRBD1 . TRBJ1-1 TRBV20-1
CASSYLTGQPQHF TGTGCCAGCAGTTACTTGACGGGTCAGCCCCAGCATTTT . once TRBJ1-5 TRBV6-5
CASSLGGTGQLFF TGCGCCAGCAGCTTGGGAGGGACGGGGCAGCTGTTTTTT TRBD2 . TRBJ2-2 TRBV5-6
CSARRGGYNEQFF TGCAGTGCTCGCCGCGGAGGTTACAATGAGCAGTTCTTC . medium-sized TRBJ2-1 TRBV20-1
CASSEMADYQETQYF TGTGCCAGCAGTGAAATGGCAGACTATCAAGAGACCCAGTACTTC . medium-sized TRBJ2-5 TRBV6-1
CASIGGGIGEQFF TGTGCCAGCATCGGCGGGGGGATCGGTGAGCAGTTCTTC TRBD2 . TRBJ2-1 TRBV7-2
CASSLYAGVTGELFF TGTGCCAGCAGCTTGTACGCAGGGGTCACCGGGGAGCTGTTTTTT . medium-sized TRBJ2-2 TRBV5-8
CSASSPSGGMWDYGYTF TGCAGTGCTAGTTCCCCGTCGGGGGGAATGTGGGACTATGGCTACACCTTC . medium-sized TRBJ1-2 TRBV20-1
CASSQDPGGVYGYTF TGTGCCAGCAGCCAAGATCCCGGGGGCGTCTATGGCTACACCTTC . . TRBJ1-2 TRBV14
CASSFMGGHHYGYTF TGCGCCAGCAGCTTTATGGGGGGTCATCACTATGGCTACACCTTC . . TRBJ1-2 TRBV5-1
CASSLRLGYGYTF TGTGCCAGCAGCTTAAGGCTGGGCTATGGCTACACCTTC . large TRBJ1-2 TRBV11-3
CASSQRLAGPYEQYF TGTGCCAGCAGCCAACGACTAGCGGGGCCCTACGAGCAGTACTTC TRBD2 . TRBJ2-7 TRBV3-1
CASSIGRGWNEQFF TGTGCCAGTAGTATTGGAAGGGGTTGGAATGAGCAGTTCTTC . . TRBJ2-1 TRBV19
CASSELRNEQFF TGCGCCAGCAGTGAGCTTCGCAATGAGCAGTTCTTC . . TRBJ2-1 TRBV6-4
CASSPDRGGGETQYF TGTGCCAGCTCACCAGACAGGGGAGGTGGAGAGACCCAGTACTTC TRBD1 medium-sized TRBJ2-5 TRBV18
CASSAGTGDGEKLFF TGCGCCAGCAGCGCTGGGACAGGGGATGGGGAAAAACTGTTTTTT TRBD1 . TRBJ1-4 TRBV5-1
CSARRGGVNEQYF TGCAGTGCTAGGCGGGGGGGTGTAAACGAGCAGTACTTC TRBD2 large TRBJ2-7 TRBV20-1
CASSDRNSPLHF TGTGCCAGCAGCGACAGGAATTCACCCCTCCACTTT . . TRBJ1-6 TRBV28
CASSLWKGRREAGWTDTQYF TGTGCCAGCAGTTTATGGAAGGGGAGGAGGGAGGCAGGGTGGACAGATACGCAGTATTTT . medium-sized TRBJ2-3 TRBV28
CASSQRAGQSTYEQYF TGTGCCAGCAGCCAAAGGGCGGGACAGTCGACCTACGAGCAGTACTTC . . TRBJ2-7 TRBV14
CASRPGQGEFQPQHF TGTGCCAGCAGGCCTGGACAGGGTGAATTTCAGCCCCAGCATTTT TRBD1 medium-sized TRBJ1-5 TRBV28
CATSRDWGGQETQYF TGTGCCACCAGCAGAGATTGGGGGGGCCAAGAGACCCAGTACTTC TRBD2 . TRBJ2-5 TRBV15
CSAKIPIYNEQFF TGCAGTGCAAAGATCCCCATCTACAATGAGCAGTTCTTC . . TRBJ2-1 TRBV20-1